This T cell receptor (beta chain) came from a study of T cells after yellow fever vaccination. The germline V gene has CDR1 KGHDR and CDR2 SFDVKD. Trimming pared 10 bases from V and 1 base from J, leaving 9 bases between. The CDR3 runs to 13 residues. Using its own MiXCR run on the 5' RACE reads, TCRdb lists one record per CDR3 protein. Of approximately 330,000 distinct CDR3 sequences in the sample, over 4% were seen once. The sequence came from a man younger than 35 who received the YFV17D yellow fever vaccine. This chain joins TRBV24-1 and TRBJ2-2, with D unresolved. Sample: PBMCs, taken 5 days after the yellow fever booster vaccination. CDR3 region: CATRDQNTGELFF. CDR3 sequence (DNA): TGTGCCACAAGGGATCAGAACACCGGGGAGCTGTTTTTT.